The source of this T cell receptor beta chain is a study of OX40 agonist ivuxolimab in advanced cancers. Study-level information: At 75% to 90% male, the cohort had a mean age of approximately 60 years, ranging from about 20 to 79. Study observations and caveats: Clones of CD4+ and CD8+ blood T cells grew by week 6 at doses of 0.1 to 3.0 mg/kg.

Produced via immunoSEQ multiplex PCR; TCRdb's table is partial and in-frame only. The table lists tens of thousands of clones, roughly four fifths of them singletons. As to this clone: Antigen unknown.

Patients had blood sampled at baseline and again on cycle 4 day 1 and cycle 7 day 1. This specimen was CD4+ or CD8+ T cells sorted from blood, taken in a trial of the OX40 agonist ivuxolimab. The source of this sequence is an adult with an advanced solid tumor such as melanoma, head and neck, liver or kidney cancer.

For the CDR3, the DNA is TGTGCCAGCAGCCCCTACCGACAGGCCGAAGGGACCGGGGAGCTGTTTTTT. It is translated as CASSPYRQAEGTGELFF. The chain combines TRBV11-3 with TRBJ2-2; TRBD1 might be the D (6 bases). CDR3 size: 17 residues. Germline assignment: CDR1 SGHNT and CDR2 YENEEA. Trimming shortened V by 5 bases and J by 5 bases, and 21 bases separated the two germline ends.